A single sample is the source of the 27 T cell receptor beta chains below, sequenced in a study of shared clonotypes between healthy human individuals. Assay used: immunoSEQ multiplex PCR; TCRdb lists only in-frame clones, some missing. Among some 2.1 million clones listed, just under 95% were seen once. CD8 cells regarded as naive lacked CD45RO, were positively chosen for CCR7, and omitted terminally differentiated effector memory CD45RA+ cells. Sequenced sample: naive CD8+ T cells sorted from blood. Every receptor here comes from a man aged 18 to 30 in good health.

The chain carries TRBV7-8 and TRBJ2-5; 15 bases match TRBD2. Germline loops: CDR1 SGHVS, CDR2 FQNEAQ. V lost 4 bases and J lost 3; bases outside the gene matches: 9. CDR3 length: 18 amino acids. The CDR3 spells CASSWDGLAGGPEETQYF. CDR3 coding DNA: TGTGCCAGCAGCTGGGACGGACTAGCGGGGGGGCCGGAAGAGACCCAGTACTTC.

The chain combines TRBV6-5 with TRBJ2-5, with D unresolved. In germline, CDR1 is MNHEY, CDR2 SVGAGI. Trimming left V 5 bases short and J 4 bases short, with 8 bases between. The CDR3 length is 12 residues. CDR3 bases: TGTGCCAGCAGTCGCCGAGGAGAGACCCAGTACTTC. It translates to CASSRRGETQYF.

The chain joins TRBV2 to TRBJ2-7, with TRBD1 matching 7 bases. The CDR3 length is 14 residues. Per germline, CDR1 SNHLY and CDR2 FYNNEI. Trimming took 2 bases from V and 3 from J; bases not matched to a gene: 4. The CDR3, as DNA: TGTGCCAGCAGTGAAATGCCAGGGGGCTACGAGCAGTACTTC. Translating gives CASSEMPGGYEQYF.

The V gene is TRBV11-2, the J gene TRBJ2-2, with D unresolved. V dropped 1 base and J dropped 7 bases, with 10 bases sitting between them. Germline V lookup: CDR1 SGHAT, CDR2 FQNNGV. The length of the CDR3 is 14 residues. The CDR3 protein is CASSLAQLGGELFF. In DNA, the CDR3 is TGTGCCAGCAGCTTAGCACAGTTGGGCGGGGAGCTGTTTTTT.

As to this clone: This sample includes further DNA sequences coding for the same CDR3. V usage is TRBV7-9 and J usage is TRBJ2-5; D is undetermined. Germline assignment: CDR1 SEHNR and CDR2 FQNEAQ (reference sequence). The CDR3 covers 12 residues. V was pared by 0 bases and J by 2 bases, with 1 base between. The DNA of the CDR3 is TGTGCCAGCAGCTTAGCACAAGAGACCCAGTACTTC. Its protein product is CASSLAQETQYF. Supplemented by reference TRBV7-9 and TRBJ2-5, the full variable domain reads DTGVSQNPRHKITKRGQNVTFRCDPISEHNRLYWYRQTLGQGPEFLTYFQNEAQLEKSRLLSDRFSAERPKGSFSTLEIQRTEQGDSAMYLCASSLAQETQYFGPGTRLLVL.

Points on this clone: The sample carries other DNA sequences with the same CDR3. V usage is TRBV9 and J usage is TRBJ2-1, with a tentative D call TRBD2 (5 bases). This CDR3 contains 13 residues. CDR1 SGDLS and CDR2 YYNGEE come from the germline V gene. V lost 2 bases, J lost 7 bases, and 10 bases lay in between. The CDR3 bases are TGTGCCAGCAGCGTCGAGGGAATAAATGAGCAGTTCTTC. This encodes CASSVEGINEQFF.

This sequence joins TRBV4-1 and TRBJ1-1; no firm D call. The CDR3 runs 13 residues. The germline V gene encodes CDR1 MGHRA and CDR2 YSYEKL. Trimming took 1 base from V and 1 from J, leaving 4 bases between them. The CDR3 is CASSQGWNTEAFF. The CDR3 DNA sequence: TGCGCCAGCAGCCAAGGGTGGAACACTGAAGCTTTCTTT.

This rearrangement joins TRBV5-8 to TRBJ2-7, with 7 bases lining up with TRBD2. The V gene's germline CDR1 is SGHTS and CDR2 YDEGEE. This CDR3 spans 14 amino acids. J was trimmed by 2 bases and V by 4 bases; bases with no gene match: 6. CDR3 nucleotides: TGTGCCAGCAGCCTGGGACTACCAACCTACGAGCAGTACTTC. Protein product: CASSLGLPTYEQYF.

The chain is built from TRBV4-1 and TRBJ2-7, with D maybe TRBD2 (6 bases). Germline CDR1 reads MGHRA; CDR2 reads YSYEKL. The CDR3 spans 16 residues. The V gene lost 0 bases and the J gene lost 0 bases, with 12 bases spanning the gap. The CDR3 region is CASSQDGGASSYEQYF. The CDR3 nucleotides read TGCGCCAGCAGCCAAGACGGCGGGGCTAGCTCCTACGAGCAGTACTTC.

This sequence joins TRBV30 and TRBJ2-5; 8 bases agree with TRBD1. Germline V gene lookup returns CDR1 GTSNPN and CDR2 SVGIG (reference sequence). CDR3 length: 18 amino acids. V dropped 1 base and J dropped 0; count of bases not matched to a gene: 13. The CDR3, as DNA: TGTGCCTGGAGTGAAGGGGCCTTAACAGGGGGTTACCAAGAGACCCAGTACTTC. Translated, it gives CAWSEGALTGGYQETQYF.

Here the CDR3 DNA reads TGCAGTGCAAACTCAGGGTTGGAGCAGTACTTC. Residues: CSANSGLEQYF. The gene calls are TRBV20-1 and TRBJ2-7; possibly TRBD1 for D (5 bases). CDR1 and CDR2 from the germline V gene are DFQATT and SNEGSKA (reference sequence). V was shortened by 6 bases and J by 7 bases, with 13 bases between the two germline ends. This CDR3 has 11 amino acids.

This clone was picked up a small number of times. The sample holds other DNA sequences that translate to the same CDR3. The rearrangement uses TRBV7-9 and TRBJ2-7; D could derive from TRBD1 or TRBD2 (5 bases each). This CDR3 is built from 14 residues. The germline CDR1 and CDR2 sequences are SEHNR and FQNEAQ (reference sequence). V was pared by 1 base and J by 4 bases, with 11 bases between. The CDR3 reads CASSLGPGLYEQYF. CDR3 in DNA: TGTGCCAGCAGCTTAGGGCCGGGGCTTTACGAGCAGTACTTC.

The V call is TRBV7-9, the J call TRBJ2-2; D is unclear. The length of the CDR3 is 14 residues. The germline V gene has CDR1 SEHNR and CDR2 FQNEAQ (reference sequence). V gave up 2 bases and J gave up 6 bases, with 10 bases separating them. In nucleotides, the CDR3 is TGTGCCAGCAGCTTATACAGCGAGTCCGGGGAGCTGTTTTTT. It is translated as CASSLYSESGELFF.

The CDR3 DNA is TGTGCCAGCTCTACGGGACCCCAAGGCAATCAGCCCCAGCATTTT. Its protein is CASSTGPQGNQPQHF. This chain links TRBV6-6 with TRBJ1-5; maybe TRBD1 (5 bases). The CDR3 covers 15 residues. V gave up 8 bases and J gave up 2 bases, with 16 bases separating them. CDR1 and CDR2 from the germline V gene are MNHNY and SVGAGI (reference sequence).

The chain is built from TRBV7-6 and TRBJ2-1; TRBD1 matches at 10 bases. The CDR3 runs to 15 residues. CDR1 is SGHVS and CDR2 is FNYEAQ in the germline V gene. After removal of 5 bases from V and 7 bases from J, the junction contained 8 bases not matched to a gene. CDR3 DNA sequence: TGTGCCAGCAGCCCAGGGACAGGGGTTTGGAATGAGCAGTTCTTC. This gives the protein CASSPGTGVWNEQFF. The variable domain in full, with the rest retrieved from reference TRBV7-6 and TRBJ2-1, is GAGVSQSPRYKVTKRGQDVALRCDPISGHVSLYWYRQALGQGPEFLTYFNYEAQQDKSGLPNDRFSAERPEGSISTLTIQRTEQRDSAMYRCASSPGTGVWNEQFFGPGTRLTVL.

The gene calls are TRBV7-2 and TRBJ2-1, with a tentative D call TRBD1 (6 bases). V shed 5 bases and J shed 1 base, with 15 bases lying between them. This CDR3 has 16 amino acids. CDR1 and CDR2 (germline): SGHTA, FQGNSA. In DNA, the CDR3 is TGTGCCAGCAGCCCCGAGGCAGGGGAGTCCTACAATGAGCAGTTCTTC. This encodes CASSPEAGESYNEQFF.

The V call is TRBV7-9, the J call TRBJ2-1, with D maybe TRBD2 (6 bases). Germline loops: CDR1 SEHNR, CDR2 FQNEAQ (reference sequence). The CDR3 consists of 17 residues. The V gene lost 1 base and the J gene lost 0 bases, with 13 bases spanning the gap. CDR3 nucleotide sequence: TGTGCCAGCAGCTTAGTGGGGGGACCGTTCTCCTACAATGAGCAGTTCTTC. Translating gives CASSLVGGPFSYNEQFF.

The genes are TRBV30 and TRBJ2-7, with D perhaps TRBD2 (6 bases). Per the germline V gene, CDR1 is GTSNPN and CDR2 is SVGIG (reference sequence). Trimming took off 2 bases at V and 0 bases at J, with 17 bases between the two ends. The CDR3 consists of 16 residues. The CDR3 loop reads CAWSQEGEAASYEQYF. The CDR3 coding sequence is TGTGCCTGGAGTCAGGAAGGGGAGGCAGCCTCCTACGAGCAGTACTTC.

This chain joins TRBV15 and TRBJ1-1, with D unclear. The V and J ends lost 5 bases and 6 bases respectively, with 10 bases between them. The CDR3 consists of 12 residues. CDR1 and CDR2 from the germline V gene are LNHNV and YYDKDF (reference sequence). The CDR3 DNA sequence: TGTGCCACCAGCTCCTTGGGCTCTGAAGCTTTCTTT. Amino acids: CATSSLGSEAFF.

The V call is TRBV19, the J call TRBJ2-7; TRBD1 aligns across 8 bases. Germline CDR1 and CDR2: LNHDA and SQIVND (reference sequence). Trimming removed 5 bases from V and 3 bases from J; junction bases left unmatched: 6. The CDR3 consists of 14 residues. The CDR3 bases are TGTGCCAGTAGTTTCTCGGACAGGGTCTACGAGCAGTACTTC. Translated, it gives CASSFSDRVYEQYF.

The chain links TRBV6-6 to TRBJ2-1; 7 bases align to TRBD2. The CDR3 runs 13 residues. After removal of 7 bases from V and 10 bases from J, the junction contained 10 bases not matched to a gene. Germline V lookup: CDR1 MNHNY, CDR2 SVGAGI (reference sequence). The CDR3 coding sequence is TGTGCCAGCACGATCATCACTAGCGCCGAGCAGTTCTTC. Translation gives CASTIITSAEQFF.

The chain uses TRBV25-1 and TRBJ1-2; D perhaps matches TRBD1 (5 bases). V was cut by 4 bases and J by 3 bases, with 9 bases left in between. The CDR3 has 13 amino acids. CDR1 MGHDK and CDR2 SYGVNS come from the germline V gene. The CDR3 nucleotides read TGTGCCAGCAGTGGGGGCTTCCACTATGGCTACACCTTC. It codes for CASSGGFHYGYTF.

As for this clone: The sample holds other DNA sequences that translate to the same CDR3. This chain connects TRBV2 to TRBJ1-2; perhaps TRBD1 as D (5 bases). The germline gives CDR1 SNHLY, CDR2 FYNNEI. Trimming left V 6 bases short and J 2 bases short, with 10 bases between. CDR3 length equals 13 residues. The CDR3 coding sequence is TGTGCCAGCAGCGGGGGGGAAAACTATGGCTACACCTTC. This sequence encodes CASSGGENYGYTF.

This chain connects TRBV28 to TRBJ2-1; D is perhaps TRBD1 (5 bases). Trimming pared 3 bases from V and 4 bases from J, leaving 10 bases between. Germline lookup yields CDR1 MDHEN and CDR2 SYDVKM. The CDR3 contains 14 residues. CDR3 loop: CASSFMTVYNEQFF. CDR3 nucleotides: TGTGCCAGCAGTTTCATGACAGTATACAATGAGCAGTTCTTC. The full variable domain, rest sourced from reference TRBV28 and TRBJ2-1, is DVKVTQSSRYLVKRTGEKVFLECVQDMDHENMFWYRQDPGLGLRLIYFSYDVKMKEKGDIPEGYSVSREKKERFSLILESASTNQTSMYLCASSFMTVYNEQFFGPGTRLTVL.

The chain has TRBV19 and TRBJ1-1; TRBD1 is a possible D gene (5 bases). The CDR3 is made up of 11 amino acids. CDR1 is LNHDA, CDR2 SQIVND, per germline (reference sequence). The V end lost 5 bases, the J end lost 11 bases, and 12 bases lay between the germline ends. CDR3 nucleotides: TGTGCCAGTAGTTCCGGGACCGTGGCTTTCTTT. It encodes CASSSGTVAFF.

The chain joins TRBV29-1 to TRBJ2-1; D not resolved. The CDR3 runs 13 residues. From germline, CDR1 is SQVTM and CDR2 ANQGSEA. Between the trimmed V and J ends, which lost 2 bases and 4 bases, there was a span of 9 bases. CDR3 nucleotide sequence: TGCAGCGTTGAAAAAACTGATTACAATGAGCAGTTCTTC. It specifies CSVEKTDYNEQFF.

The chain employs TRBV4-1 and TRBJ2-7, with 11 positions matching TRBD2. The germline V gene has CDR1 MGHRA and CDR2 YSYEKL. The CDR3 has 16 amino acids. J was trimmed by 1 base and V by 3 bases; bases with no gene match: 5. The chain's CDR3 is CASSQASGGLSYEQYF. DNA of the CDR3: TGCGCCAGCAGCCAGGCTAGCGGGGGGCTGTCCTACGAGCAGTACTTC.